This is a list of T cell receptor beta chains from one sample in a study of cytomegalovirus exposure and HLA in healthy donors. The repertoire was sequenced with immunoSEQ multiplex PCR; TCRdb's copy has only in-frame clones and lacks some. The data show some 130,000 clones, with roughly four fifths seen just once and around 9.1% held by the top ten. Material: PBMCs. Receptors originate from a woman aged 50 to 60 in good health and CMV-seropositive. CDR3s include the opening cysteine and the closing phenylalanine or tryptophan. The D gene is left open where the match is weak. A row's size may be missing; if present it is once, few, many or a size class.

CASSYEAGGAYNEQFF	TGTGCCAGCAGCTACGAAGCGGGGGGGGCCTACAATGAGCAGTTCTTC	NA	TRBD2	TRBJ2-1	TRBV5-4
CASSFQGWPPDYGYTF	TGTGCCAGCAGCTTCCAGGGGTGGCCGCCGGACTATGGCTACACCTTC	NA	NA	TRBJ1-2	TRBV5-6
CASSQGGGLRYNEQFF	TGCGCCAGCAGCCAAGGGGGGGGACTCAGGTACAATGAGCAGTTCTTC	once	TRBD2	TRBJ2-1	TRBV4-3
CASSSEFVTSGILEEQFF	TGTGCCAGCAGTTCTGAATTCGTGACTAGCGGGATTCTCGAGGAGCAGTTCTTC	NA	TRBD2	TRBJ2-1	TRBV27
CASSPGFHASNTGELFF	TGTGCCAGCAGCCCAGGGTTCCACGCATCGAACACCGGGGAGCTGTTTTTT	NA	NA	TRBJ2-2	TRBV7-9
CASSYVAGGQDTQYF	TGTGCCAGCAGCTACGTAGCGGGGGGCCAAGATACGCAGTATTTT	NA	TRBD2	TRBJ2-3	TRBV7-9
CASSTYLGPGNLPTGANVLTF	TGTGCCAGCAGTACTTACCTAGGGCCAGGGAATCTCCCAACTGGGGCCAACGTCCTGACTTTC	NA	NA	TRBJ2-6	TRBV28
CASSLGDRGRRETQYF	TGTGCCAGCAGTTTGGGAGACAGGGGTCGACGGGAGACCCAGTACTTC	NA	TRBD1	TRBJ2-5	TRBV28
CASSLGLGGGGAAETQYF	TGTGCCAGCAGCTTAGGCCTTGGCGGCGGGGGGGCCGCGGAGACCCAGTACTTC	NA	TRBD2	TRBJ2-5	TRBV13
CASSTPSGGTGELFF	TGTGCCAGCAGTACTCCTAGCGGGGGAACCGGGGAGCTGTTTTTT	NA	TRBD2	TRBJ2-2	TRBV2
CASSGTMNTEAFF	TGTGCCAGCAGCGGGACAATGAACACTGAAGCTTTCTTT	NA	NA	TRBJ1-1	TRBV6-5
CASSPEQVRAGISEKLFF	TGTGCCAGCTCGCCAGAACAGGTTAGAGCTGGGATAAGTGAAAAACTGTTTTTT	NA	NA	TRBJ1-4	TRBV18
CASSYSNRGYEQYF	TGTGCCAGCAGTTACTCAAACAGGGGATACGAGCAGTACTTC	NA	TRBD1	TRBJ2-7	TRBV6-5
CASSYWTGGMSGYTF	TGTGCCAGCAGCTACTGGACAGGGGGAATGAGTGGCTACACCTTC	NA	TRBD1	TRBJ1-2	TRBV7-2
CASGLVLEGSGANVLTF	TGTGCTAGTGGTTTGGTATTAGAGGGCTCTGGGGCCAACGTCCTGACTTTC	NA	NA	TRBJ2-6	TRBV12-5
CASSLLPGTEAFF	TGTGCCAGCAGCTTATTGCCGGGCACTGAAGCTTTCTTT	once	NA	TRBJ1-1	TRBV7-2
CASSLAGGANYGYTF	TGTGCCAGCAGTTTAGCGGGGGGAGCTAACTATGGCTACACCTTC	NA	NA	TRBJ1-2	TRBV28
CASKQGANYGYTF	TGTGCCAGCAAACAGGGGGCCAACTATGGCTACACCTTC	NA	TRBD1	TRBJ1-2	TRBV28
CASSRTGGMKNTEAFF	TGTGCCAGCAGTCGAACAGGGGGAATGAAGAACACTGAAGCTTTCTTT	NA	TRBD1	TRBJ1-1	TRBV28
CAWSEAGRGSYNEQFF	TGTGCCTGGAGCGAGGCAGGACGGGGCTCCTACAATGAGCAGTTCTTC	NA	NA	TRBJ2-1	TRBV30
CASAWWQGGHEQYF	TGTGCCAGTGCCTGGTGGCAGGGGGGCCACGAGCAGTACTTC	NA	NA	TRBJ2-7	TRBV6-1
CASRQPGVATEAFF	TGTGCCAGCAGACAGCCCGGGGTAGCCACTGAAGCTTTCTTT	NA	NA	TRBJ1-1	TRBV7-2
CSVEVFGTGNNEQFF	TGCAGCGTTGAAGTATTTGGGACTGGAAACAATGAGCAGTTCTTC	NA	NA	TRBJ2-1	TRBV29-1
CASSEGDTKAFF	TGTGCCAGCAGTGAAGGGGACACTAAGGCTTTCTTT	few	NA	TRBJ1-1	TRBV2
CASSSTTGGDQPQHF	TGTGCCAGCAGCTCGACGACAGGGGGCGATCAGCCCCAGCATTTT	NA	TRBD1	TRBJ1-5	TRBV7-9
CASSSEDGQYQPQHF	TGTGCCAGTAGTTCCGAAGACGGACAATACCAGCCCCAGCATTTT	few	NA	TRBJ1-5	TRBV19
CASSEADTQYF	TGTGCCAGCAGCGAGGCAGATACGCAGTATTTT	NA	NA	TRBJ2-3	TRBV7-2
CASSIVIGGYTF	TGTGCCAGTAGTATAGTTATCGGTGGCTACACCTTC	NA	NA	TRBJ1-2	TRBV19
CASSFSPPGSEAFF	TGTGCCAGCAGTTTTAGCCCCCCGGGATCTGAAGCTTTCTTT	NA	NA	TRBJ1-1	TRBV27
CASSADGGGGADTQYF	TGTGCCAGCAGCGCTGACGGCGGCGGGGGGGCAGATACGCAGTATTTT	NA	TRBD2	TRBJ2-3	TRBV9
CASSLPGTAKNIQYF	TGTGCCAGCAGTCTCCCGGGGACAGCAAAAAACATTCAGTACTTC	NA	TRBD1	TRBJ2-4	TRBV28
CASSSISVGTDTQYF	TGTGCCAGCAGTTCCATCAGCGTGGGCACAGATACGCAGTATTTT	NA	NA	TRBJ2-3	TRBV27
CASSLSGTDYEQYF	TGTGCCAGCAGCTTATCCGGGACAGACTACGAGCAGTACTTC	NA	TRBD1	TRBJ2-7	TRBV11-2
CASSESTLGDFSYEQYF	TGCGCCAGCAGTGAGTCAACTTTAGGTGACTTCTCCTACGAGCAGTACTTC	once	NA	TRBJ2-7	TRBV10-1
CSVLTGGGGEQYF	TGCAGCGTTTTGACAGGCGGGGGGGGAGAGCAGTACTTC	NA	TRBD2	TRBJ2-7	TRBV29-1
CASSLGGTGTSGYNEQFF	TGTGCCAGCAGCTTAGGAGGGACCGGGACTAGCGGATACAATGAGCAGTTCTTC	NA	TRBD2	TRBJ2-1	TRBV11-3
CASSKGHPQNEKLFF	TGCGCCAGCAGCAAAGGACACCCCCAAAATGAAAAACTGTTTTTT	NA	NA	TRBJ1-4	TRBV5-1
CASSSNRDGYTF	TGTGCCAGCAGCTCAAACAGGGATGGCTACACCTTC	NA	NA	TRBJ1-2	TRBV7-2
CASTYSRAPSGGQETQYF	TGTGCCAGCACCTACTCGAGGGCGCCTAGCGGGGGACAAGAGACCCAGTACTTC	NA	TRBD2	TRBJ2-5	TRBV2
CASSISGLRPTEAFF	TGTGCCAGTAGTATTAGCGGGTTGAGACCTACTGAAGCTTTCTTT	NA	NA	TRBJ1-1	TRBV19
CASSYSRGMAGELFF	TGTGCCAGCAGTTACTCGCGAGGGATGGCCGGGGAGCTGTTTTTT	NA	NA	TRBJ2-2	TRBV6-5
CASSIRGSSGNTIYF	TGTGCCAGTAGTATAAGGGGGAGCTCTGGAAACACCATATATTTT	NA	NA	TRBJ1-3	TRBV19
CASRRQEDGYTF	TGTGCCAGCAGGCGACAGGAGGATGGCTACACCTTC	once	NA	TRBJ1-2	TRBV2
CASSFKRDTEAFF	TGTGCCAGCAGTTTCAAGAGGGACACTGAAGCTTTCTTT	NA	NA	TRBJ1-1	TRBV27
CASVTVAGGQETQYF	TGCGCCAGCGTAACAGTGGCGGGGGGGCAAGAGACCCAGTACTTC	NA	TRBD2	TRBJ2-5	TRBV5-1